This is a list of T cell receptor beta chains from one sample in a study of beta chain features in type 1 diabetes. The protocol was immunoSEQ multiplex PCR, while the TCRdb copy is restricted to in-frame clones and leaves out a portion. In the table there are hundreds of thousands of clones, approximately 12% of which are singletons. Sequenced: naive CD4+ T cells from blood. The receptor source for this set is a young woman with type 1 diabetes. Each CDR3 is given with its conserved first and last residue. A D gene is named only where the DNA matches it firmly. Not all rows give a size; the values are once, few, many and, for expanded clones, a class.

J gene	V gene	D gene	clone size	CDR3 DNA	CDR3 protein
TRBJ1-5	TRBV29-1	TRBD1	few	TGCAGCGTTGTCGTAGGGACAGGGAGTTATAGCAATCAGCCCCAGCATTTT	CSVVVGTGSYSNQPQHF
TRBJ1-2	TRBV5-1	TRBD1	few	TGCGCCAGCAGCCTGGGACAGATCTCTAACTATGGCTACACCTTC	CASSLGQISNYGYTF
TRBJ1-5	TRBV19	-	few	TGTGCCAGTATGCAGGGCGGCCAGCCCCAGCATTTT	CASMQGGQPQHF
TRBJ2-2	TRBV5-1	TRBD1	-	TGCGCCAGCAGCTCAACAGGGGCCGGCACCGGGGAGCTGTTTTTT	CASSSTGAGTGELFF
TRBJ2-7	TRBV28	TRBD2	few	TGTGCCAGCAGTTTTCGCGGGAGCTTCGAGCAGTACTTC	CASSFRGSFEQYF
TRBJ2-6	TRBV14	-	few	TGTGCCAGCAGCCCAACAGGGTACGGGGCCAACGTCCTGACTTTC	CASSPTGYGANVLTF
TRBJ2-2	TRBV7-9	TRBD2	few	TGTGCCAGCAGCCCTACGCTCAGCGGGAGAGTCACCGGGGAGCTGTTTTTT	CASSPTLSGRVTGELFF
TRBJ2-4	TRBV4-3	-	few	TGCGCCAGCAGCCAAGAGCCGAGCTTAGCCAAAAACATTCAGTACTTC	CASSQEPSLAKNIQYF
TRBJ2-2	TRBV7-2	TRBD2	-	TGTGCCAGCAGCCCTCAAGCGGGGGGGCTTTTCCTGTCCGGGGAGCTGTTTTTT	CASSPQAGGLFLSGELFF
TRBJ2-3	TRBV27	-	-	TGTGCCAGCAGTCCAGACAGGCTGAGCACAGATACGCAGTATTTT	CASSPDRLSTDTQYF
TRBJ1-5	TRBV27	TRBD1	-	TGTGCCAGCAGTTTAGCGGGACAGGGTCGGCAGCCCCAGCATTTT	CASSLAGQGRQPQHF
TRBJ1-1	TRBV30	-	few	TGTGCCTGGTTTGAAGGGAAAACAGGGAACACTGAAGCTTTCTTT	CAWFEGKTGNTEAFF
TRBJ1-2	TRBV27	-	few	TGTGCCAGCAGTATCCATGAGAGGGTAAACGGCTACACCTTC	CASSIHERVNGYTF
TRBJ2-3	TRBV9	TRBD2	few	TGTGCCAGCAGCGTGAGGACTAGCCGTACCGGCACAGATACGCAGTATTTT	CASSVRTSRTGTDTQYF
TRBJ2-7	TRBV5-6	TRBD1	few	TGTGCCAGCAGCTTGGCCGGACAGGGATCTTCACACGAGCAGTACTTC	CASSLAGQGSSHEQYF
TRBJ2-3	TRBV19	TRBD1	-	TGTGCCAGTAGCGACAGGGGATCCCTTGGAGATACGCAGTATTTT	CASSDRGSLGDTQYF
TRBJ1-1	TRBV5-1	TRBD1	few	TGCGCCAGCAGCTGGACAGGGACGGACACTGAAGCTTTCTTT	CASSWTGTDTEAFF
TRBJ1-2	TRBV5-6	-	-	TGTGCCAGCAGCCACAGGGATCGAGGCTACACCTTC	CASSHRDRGYTF
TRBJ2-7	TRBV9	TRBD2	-	TGTGCCAGCAGCGCCTCCGGGTCGAGCGGGAGCTACGAGCAGTACTTC	CASSASGSSGSYEQYF
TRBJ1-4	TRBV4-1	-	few	TGCGCCAGCAGCCAAGTCGGGGGGACGGCTAATGAAAAACTGTTTTTT	CASSQVGGTANEKLFF
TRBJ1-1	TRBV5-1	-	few	TGCGCCAGCAGCGGAGGACAGCTAGTTGACGCTTTCTTT	CASSGGQLVDAFF
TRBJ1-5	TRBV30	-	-	TGTGCCTGGAGTGCCCTGGCGGGGGGGAGCAATCAGCCCCAGCATTTT	CAWSALAGGSNQPQHF
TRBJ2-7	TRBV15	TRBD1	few	TGTGCCACCAGCACCGTGGGACAGGGAGTAGGAGAGCAGTACTTC	CATSTVGQGVGEQYF
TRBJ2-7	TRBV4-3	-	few	TGCGCCAGCAGCCAAGAGGAGCTTGCCGAGCAGTACTTC	CASSQEELAEQYF
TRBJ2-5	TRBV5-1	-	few	TGCGCCAGCATAGGGAGCGTAGGGGAGACCCAGTACTTC	CASIGSVGETQYF
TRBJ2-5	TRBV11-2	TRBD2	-	TGTGCCAGCAGCTTTGGGGGGGAAGGGACCCAGTACTTC	CASSFGGEGTQYF
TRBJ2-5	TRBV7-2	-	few	TGTGCCAGCAGCGGGAGGCGTACAGGTTGGGAGACCCAGTACTTC	CASSGRRTGWETQYF
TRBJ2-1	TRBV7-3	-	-	TGTGCCAGCAGCTTAATATGGCGGGCCCCCTACAATGAGCAGTTCTTC	CASSLIWRAPYNEQFF
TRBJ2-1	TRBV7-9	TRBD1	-	TGTGCCAGCAGCTTTGGACAGGACCTTGATGAGCAGTTCTTC	CASSFGQDLDEQFF
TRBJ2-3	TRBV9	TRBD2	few	TGTGCCAGCAGCGTATTAGCGGGTAAAGGGACAGATACGCAGTATTTT	CASSVLAGKGTDTQYF
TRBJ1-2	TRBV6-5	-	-	TGTGCCAGCAGGTCTCCCGGCTATGGCTACACCTTC	CASRSPGYGYTF
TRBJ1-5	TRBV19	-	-	TGTGCCACCCTGGACAGATCCAATCAGCCCCAGCATTTT	CATLDRSNQPQHF
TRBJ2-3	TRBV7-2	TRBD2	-	TGTGCCAGCAGCTTAGGGAGCGGGATGACAGATACGCAGTATTTT	CASSLGSGMTDTQYF
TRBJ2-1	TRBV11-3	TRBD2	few	TGTGCCACCGGTAGCGGGAACTCCTACAATGAGCAGTTCTTC	CATGSGNSYNEQFF
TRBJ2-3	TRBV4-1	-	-	TGCGCCAGCAGCGCTCGACAGAGTAACACAGATACGCAGTATTTT	CASSARQSNTDTQYF
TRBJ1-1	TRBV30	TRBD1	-	TGTGCCTGGAGTGTAGGGGCAGGGGGCTTTGGTGAAGCTTTCTTT	CAWSVGAGGFGEAFF
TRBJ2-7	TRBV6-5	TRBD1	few	TGTGCCAGCAGTTACTCGGGACAGGGGCCCTACGAGCAGTACTTC	CASSYSGQGPYEQYF
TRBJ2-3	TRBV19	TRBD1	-	TGTGCCAGTAGTACCAGACAGGGGACAGATACGCAGTATTTT	CASSTRQGTDTQYF
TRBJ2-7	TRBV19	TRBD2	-	TGTGCCAGTACTGCGACTAGCGGAGTCTACGAGCAGTACTTC	CASTATSGVYEQYF
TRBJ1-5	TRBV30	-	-	TGTGCCTGGAGTGGGCAGACAAATCAGCCCCAGCATTTT	CAWSGQTNQPQHF
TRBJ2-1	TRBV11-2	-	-	TGTGCCAGCAGCTTAGATGGGGTCGGAGGGCAGTTCTTC	CASSLDGVGGQFF
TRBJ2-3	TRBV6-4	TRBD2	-	TGTGCCAGCAGTGACTCTGGGGGGGGCACAGATACGCAGTATTTT	CASSDSGGGTDTQYF
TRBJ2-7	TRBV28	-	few	TGTGCCAGCAGTTTATCTACGGAGGAGCAGTACTTC	CASSLSTEEQYF
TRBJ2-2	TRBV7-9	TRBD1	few	TGTGCCATCCCGGGACAGGGATTCTCCGGGGAGCTGTTTTTT	CAIPGQGFSGELFF
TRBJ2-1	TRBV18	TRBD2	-	TGTGCCAGCTCACCACGAGGGGCGGGAGTAAATGAGCAGTTCTTC	CASSPRGAGVNEQFF
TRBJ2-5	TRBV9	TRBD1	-	TGTGCCAGCAGCGAACGGACAGGGCAGGTCCAAGAGACCCAGTACTTC	CASSERTGQVQETQYF
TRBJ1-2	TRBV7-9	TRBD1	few	TGTGCCAGCAGCCAGACAGGGGACCACTATGGCTACACCTTC	CASSQTGDHYGYTF
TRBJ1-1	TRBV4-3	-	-	TGCGCCAGCAGCCAATTGAGGGACACTGAAGCTTTCTTT	CASSQLRDTEAFF
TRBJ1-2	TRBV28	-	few	TGTGCCAGCAGTACCCTCCACAGGGTGGTGGGCTACACCTTC	CASSTLHRVVGYTF
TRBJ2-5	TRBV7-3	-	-	TGTGCCAGCAGCTTAACTGCCACTGCAGAGACCCAGTACTTC	CASSLTATAETQYF
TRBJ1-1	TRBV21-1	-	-	TGTGCCAGCAGCCCCCGGGACAAAGAAGCTTTCTTT	CASSPRDKEAFF
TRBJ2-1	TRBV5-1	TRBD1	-	TGCGCCAGCAGCTTGGAGGGACAGGGGGCCTACAATGAGCAGTTCTTC	CASSLEGQGAYNEQFF
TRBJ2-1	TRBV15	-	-	TGTGCCACCAGCAGACTAAATGACAATGAGCAGTTCTTC	CATSRLNDNEQFF
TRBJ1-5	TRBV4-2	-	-	TGTGCCAGCAGCCAAGATCTGGGCTATCAGCCCCAGCATTTT	CASSQDLGYQPQHF
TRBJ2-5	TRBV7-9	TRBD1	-	TGTGCCAGCAGCCCGGGACAGGGAGGAGAGACCCAGTACTTC	CASSPGQGGETQYF